This T cell receptor (beta chain) was recorded in a study of CD8 T cells in Susac syndrome. Germline V gene data show CDR1 as DFQATT and CDR2 as SNEGSKA (reference sequence). Trimming removed 0 bases at V and 0 bases at J, with 12 bases between. The CDR3 is made up of 16 amino acids. After extraction with the RNeasy kit, roughly 0.5 to 1 ug of the RNA was reverse transcribed using random hexamers. TCRdb called the immunoSEQ multiplex PCR reads again in MiXCR, with one record for every CDR3 protein. The sample contains about 84,000 distinct CDR3 sequences, roughly 96% of which appear only once. The sequencing input was CD8+ T cells from PBMCs. The sequence was obtained from a human donor with Susac syndrome. The V and J genes are TRBV20-1 and TRBJ2-1; D possibly corresponds to TRBD1 (6 bases). This CDR3 reads CSARDITGSSYNEQFF. The CDR3 nucleotides read TGCAGTGCTAGAGATATTACAGGGTCCTCCTACAATGAGCAGTTCTTC.